Listed here are 20 T cell receptor beta chains from one sample, sequenced in a study of shared clonotypes between healthy human individuals. Generated by immunoSEQ multiplex PCR, the TCRdb table keeps only in-frame clones and is missing some. The sample consists of 2 million to 2.5 million clones, approximately 95% of them appearing once. Sequencing was done on a sample of naive CD4+ T cells from PBMCs. Subset of the sample: CD45RA+ positively selected. These receptor sequences come from a man between 18 and 35 years old in good health. Some clones in this sample may be carry-over from other donors' samples.

V and J are TRBV6-4 and TRBJ1-1; D ambiguous. The CDR3 sequence is 13 residues long. The germline V gene has CDR1 MRHNA and CDR2 SNTAGT. Trimming pared 4 bases from V and 4 bases from J, leaving 10 bases between. The CDR3 loop is CASSAELGTEAFF. CDR3 nucleotide sequence: TGTGCCAGCAGTGCCGAATTGGGCACTGAAGCTTTCTTT.

This chain connects TRBV7-7 to TRBJ2-6; 11 nucleotides line up with TRBD1. The germline CDR1 and CDR2 sequences are SSHAT and FNYEAQ (reference sequence). V lost 5 bases and J lost 0; bases outside the gene matches: 3. This CDR3 has 17 residues. CDR3 region: CASSRGTGGSGANVLTF. DNA for the CDR3: TGTGCCAGCAGCCGCGGGACAGGGGGCTCTGGGGCCAACGTCCTGACTTTC.

V usage is TRBV18 and J usage is TRBJ1-5; D is unclear. Trimming took off 3 bases at V and 3 bases at J, with 12 bases between the two ends. The germline V gene has CDR1 KGHSH and CDR2 LQKENI. The CDR3 sequence is 15 residues long. CDR3 nucleotides: TGTGCCAGCTCACCTCTTCCGGGTAACAATCAGCCCCAGCATTTT. This codes for CASSPLPGNNQPQHF.

J is TRBJ2-3 and V is TRBV7-3; tentatively, D is TRBD1 (5 bases). Germline V lookup: CDR1 SGHTA, CDR2 FQGTGA. The CDR3 runs 16 residues. V was pared by 2 bases and J by 0 bases, with 12 bases between. This chain's CDR3 is CASSLDRQSSTDTQYF. Written as DNA, the CDR3 is TGTGCCAGCAGCTTAGACAGACAGTCTAGCACAGATACGCAGTATTTT.

This clone was recorded only once. The chain links TRBV7-9 to TRBJ2-7; possibly TRBD1 for D (6 bases). The CDR3 is made up of 15 amino acids. The V end lost 2 bases, the J end lost 4 bases, and 15 bases lay between the germline ends. Germline V CDR1 and CDR2: SEHNR, FQNEAQ (reference sequence). The CDR3 sequence: CASSLPQGIGYEQYF. CDR3 nucleotides: TGTGCCAGCAGCTTACCGCAGGGGATAGGGTACGAGCAGTACTTC.

This sequence joins TRBV5-1 and TRBJ2-7, with D unclear. This CDR3 has 14 residues. CDR1 SGHRS and CDR2 YFSETQ come from the germline V gene. Deletions cut 1 base from V and 3 bases from J, with 11 bases between. CDR3 coding DNA: TGCGCCAGCAGCTTGCTGCTTAACCTCTACGAGCAGTACTTC. Encoded protein: CASSLLLNLYEQYF.

This clone appeared once. The chain has TRBV6-5 and TRBJ2-7; D is undetermined. CDR3 length equals 12 residues. Deletions cut 4 bases from V and 7 bases from J, with 11 bases between. CDR1 and CDR2 (germline): MNHEY, SVGAGI. The CDR3 sequence is CASSSSWGEQYF. CDR3 bases: TGTGCCAGCAGTTCGTCTTGGGGTGAGCAGTACTTC.

The chain is built from TRBV9 and TRBJ2-2; 11 bases are shared with TRBD2. Germline lookup yields CDR1 SGDLS and CDR2 YYNGEE. J gave up 4 bases and V 4 bases, and 6 bases lay outside the gene matches. CDR3 size: 16 residues. The CDR3 nucleotides are TGTGCCAGCAGCAAGGGACTAGCGGCCCTCACCGGGGAGCTGTTTTTT. Its translation: CASSKGLAALTGELFF.

The V and J genes are TRBV28 and TRBJ2-7; D is unresolved. Per the germline V gene, CDR1 is MDHEN and CDR2 is SYDVKM. With 5 bases removed from V and 0 bases from J, the gap between germline ends came to 20 bases. The CDR3 is 17 residues long. CDR3 sequence: CASSTFDWAKNSYEQYF. The CDR3 coding sequence is TGTGCCAGCAGTACTTTTGATTGGGCGAAGAACTCCTACGAGCAGTACTTC. Looking up the rest from reference TRBV28 and TRBJ2-7 gives the full variable domain: DVKVTQSSRYLVKRTGEKVFLECVQDMDHENMFWYRQDPGLGLRLIYFSYDVKMKEKGDIPEGYSVSREKKERFSLILESASTNQTSMYLCASSTFDWAKNSYEQYFGPGTRLTVT.

This clone was observed a single time. This chain joins TRBV6-1 and TRBJ1-2; D remains ambiguous. V was shortened by 4 bases and J by 2 bases, with 8 bases between the two germline ends. The CDR3 runs 13 residues. Germline lookup yields CDR1 MNHNS and CDR2 SASEGT. This CDR3 is CASSVGLNYGYTF. CDR3 DNA sequence: TGTGCCAGCAGTGTAGGGCTGAACTATGGCTACACCTTC.

This rearrangement joins TRBV27 to TRBJ2-7; 16 nucleotides line up with TRBD2. V was pared by 5 bases and J by 7 bases, with 11 bases of the junction left unmatched. The CDR3 has 17 amino acids. Per the germline V gene, CDR1 is MNHEY and CDR2 is SMNVEV (reference sequence). The CDR3 loop reads CASSPMGLAGGPREQYF. The CDR3 DNA reads TGTGCCAGCAGTCCGATGGGACTAGCGGGAGGGCCGAGGGAGCAGTACTTC.

The chain carries TRBV18 and TRBJ1-2; 12 bases are a match to TRBD1. Germline CDR1 is KGHSH and CDR2 is LQKENI. J lost 1 base, V lost 3 bases, and 9 bases had no gene match. This CDR3 comprises 18 residues. The CDR3 loop is CASSPLSGTGGLNYGYTF. The CDR3 nucleotides read TGTGCCAGCTCACCCCTATCCGGGACAGGGGGCCTTAACTATGGCTACACCTTC.

This clone appeared a single time. This chain joins TRBV11-3 and TRBJ2-1; D possibly corresponds to TRBD1 (6 bases). Germline V gives CDR1 SGHNT, CDR2 YENEEA. The V and J ends lost 1 base and 2 bases respectively, with 15 bases between them. There are 17 residues in the CDR3. DNA for the CDR3: TGTGCCAGCAGCTTAGGTGCGGCGAGGGGGACCTACAATGAGCAGTTCTTC. Protein: CASSLGAARGTYNEQFF.

The chain links TRBV30 to TRBJ1-3, with no clear D. The CDR3 sequence is 13 residues long. Deletions cut 3 bases from V and 0 bases from J, with 6 bases between. Germline V gives CDR1 GTSNPN, CDR2 SVGIG (reference sequence). The CDR3 reads CAWSPDSGNTIYF. The CDR3, as DNA: TGTGCCTGGAGCCCGGACTCTGGAAACACCATATATTTT.

This chain connects TRBV6-1 to TRBJ2-5; D uncertain. The V and J ends lost 6 bases and 7 bases respectively, with 9 bases between them. CDR3 length equals 11 residues. Germline V gene lookup returns CDR1 MNHNS and CDR2 SASEGT. DNA for the CDR3: TGTGCCAGCAGAACCGGTGTGACCCAGTACTTC. Encoded protein: CASRTGVTQYF.

The chain carries TRBV7-6 and TRBJ2-6, with D perhaps TRBD1 or TRBD2 (6 bases each). CDR1 and CDR2 from the germline V gene are SGHVS and FNYEAQ. V gave up 6 bases and J gave up 6 bases, with 15 bases separating them. The CDR3 has 15 residues. The DNA of the CDR3 is TGTGCCAGCAGTTTGCTCGGGGGCTCGGCCAACGTCCTGACTTTC. This sequence encodes CASSLLGGSANVLTF. Based on the CDR3 plus reference TRBV7-6 and TRBJ2-6, the full variable domain is GAGVSQSPRYKVTKRGQDVALRCDPISGHVSLYWYRQALGQGPEFLTYFNYEAQQDKSGLPNDRFSAERPEGSISTLTIQRTEQRDSAMYRCASSLLGGSANVLTFGAGSRLTVL.

This chain uses TRBV11-3 with TRBJ2-1, with 7 positions matching TRBD2. CDR1 is SGHNT, CDR2 YENEEA, per germline. The trim removed 0 bases at V and 9 bases at J, leaving 5 bases unmatched. The CDR3 loop spans 14 amino acids. DNA of the CDR3: TGTGCCAGCAGCTTAGACGGGACTAAAGGTGAGCAGTTCTTC. The encoded protein is CASSLDGTKGEQFF.

This clone was recorded once. This sequence joins TRBV28 and TRBJ2-1, with D possibly TRBD1 on 6 matching bases. Germline V gene lookup returns CDR1 MDHEN and CDR2 SYDVKM. This CDR3 region has 14 residues. V gave up 7 bases and J gave up 0 bases, with 10 bases separating them. The CDR3 loop reads CASTKGVSYNEQFF. Here the CDR3 DNA reads TGTGCCAGCACTAAGGGGGTCTCCTACAATGAGCAGTTCTTC.

V and J are TRBV29-1 and TRBJ2-3, with D possibly being TRBD2 (7 bases). The V gene lost 8 bases and the J gene lost 5 bases, with 32 bases spanning the gap. There are 18 residues in the CDR3. CDR1 is SQVTM, CDR2 ANQGSEA, per germline. The CDR3 spells CSPEGGNRPRVFRDTQYF. The CDR3 nucleotides are TGCAGCCCTGAGGGGGGGAATCGTCCAAGAGTTTTCAGAGATACGCAGTATTTT.

The genes are TRBV5-1 and TRBJ2-1, with D perhaps given as TRBD1 or TRBD2 (5 bases each). V shed 4 bases and J shed 9 bases, with 11 bases lying between them. The CDR3 runs 12 residues. CDR1 and CDR2 from the germline V gene are SGHRS and YFSETQ. CDR3 loop: CASSGPGTEQFF. CDR3 DNA sequence: TGCGCCAGCAGCGGACCAGGGACTGAGCAGTTCTTC.